There are a few counts of the clone carrying this T cell receptor (beta chain). This sample was included in a study of blood T cell repertoires in COVID-19. Study background: Some COVID-19 samples were acute and others convalescent; all came from the United States, Italy and Spain. PBMCs, B-cell-depleted T cells, or T cells were the source of the cDNA or gDNA that made up the material.

Clones were read by immunoSEQ multiplex PCR, and TCRdb kept only the in-frame ones, dropping some. Here the sample spans 150,000 to 200,000 clones, roughly 93% being singletons. There are 14 residues in the CDR3. Per germline, CDR1 PRHDT and CDR2 FYEKMQ (reference sequence). V dropped 1 base and J dropped 8 bases, with 11 bases sitting between them. Recruited during active infection, patients (from Seattle) were subsequently followed longitudinally. This TCR came from a woman in her fifties or sixties with COVID-19, enrolled during active disease. Sequences were obtained from peripheral blood. The J gene is TRBJ1-4, the V gene TRBV13; no clear D gene. CDR3 sequence reads: CASSLAGSSEKLFF. Here the CDR3 DNA reads TGTGCCAGCAGCTTAGCCGGGTCGAGCGAAAAACTGTTTTTT. Drawing the rest from reference TRBV13 and TRBJ1-4, the complete variable domain is AAGVIQSPRHLIKEKRETATLKCYPIPRHDTVYWYQQGPGQDPQFLISFYEKMQSDKGSIPDRFSAQQFSDYHSELNMSSLELGDSALYFCASSLAGSSEKLFFGSGTQLSVL.